This T cell receptor (beta chain) was obtained from a study of shared clonotypes between healthy human individuals. The wider study: Ranging from 18 to 49 in age, donors were a couple of women and a few men. Each donor's CD8 memory used one plate, CD8 naive two, each CD4 subset three.

Only in-frame clones appear in the TCRdb table, and some are missing; sequencing was by immunoSEQ multiplex PCR. The repertoire holds roughly 650,000 clones, with more than 95% as singletons. Naive CD45RA+ and memory CD45RA-negative subsets were split from CD4+ cells. Sequencing used naive CD4+ T cells sorted from blood. The sample's subset: CD45RA+ positively selected. This receptor was obtained from a woman younger than 45 in good health.

For the CDR3, the DNA is TGCAGCGCTATAAGGACTAGCGGGTTATCACTAGCCAAAAACATTCAGTACTTC. This translates into CSAIRTSGLSLAKNIQYF. The chain carries TRBV29-1 and TRBJ2-4, with 11 nucleotides matching TRBD2. From germline, CDR1 is SQVTM and CDR2 ANQGSEA. J lost 0 bases, V lost 7 bases, and 14 bases had no gene match. This CDR3 is 18 amino acids long. Full variable domain (outside the CDR3, taken from reference TRBV29-1 and TRBJ2-4): SAVISQKPSRDICQRGTSLTIQCQVDSQVTMMFWYRQQPGQSLTLIATANQGSEATYESGFVIDKFPISRPNLTFSTLTVSNMSPEDSSIYLCSAIRTSGLSLAKNIQYFGAGTRLSVL.